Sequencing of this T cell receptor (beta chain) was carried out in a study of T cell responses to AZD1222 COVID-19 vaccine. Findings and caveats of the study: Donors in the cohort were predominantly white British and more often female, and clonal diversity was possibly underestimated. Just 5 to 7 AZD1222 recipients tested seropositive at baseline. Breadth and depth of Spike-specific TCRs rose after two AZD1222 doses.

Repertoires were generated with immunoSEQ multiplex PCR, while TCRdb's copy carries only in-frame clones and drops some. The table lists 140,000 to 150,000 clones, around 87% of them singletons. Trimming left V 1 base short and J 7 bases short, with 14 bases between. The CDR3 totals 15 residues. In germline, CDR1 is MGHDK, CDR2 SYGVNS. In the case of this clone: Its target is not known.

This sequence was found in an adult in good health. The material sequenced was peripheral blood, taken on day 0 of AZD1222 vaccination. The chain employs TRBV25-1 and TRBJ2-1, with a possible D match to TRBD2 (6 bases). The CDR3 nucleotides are TGTGCCAGCAGTGAATTTAGCGGCCTCAAGAATGAGCAGTTCTTC. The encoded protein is CASSEFSGLKNEQFF.